This T cell receptor (beta chain) was sequenced during a study of B cell selection in AIRE deficiency. Methods used by the authors: Conventional T cell pools: approximately 1.1x10^5 distinct patient, some 1.3x10^5 donor TCRbeta sequences. Method: immunoSEQ multiplex PCR; TCRdb's copy keeps in-frame clones and lacks some. That table is the source of V, J and clone size, and D and trimming were worked out from the DNA. The sample records over 20,000 clones, roughly 97% being singletons. About this clone itself: No antigen is known for it.

General study findings and limits: Of some 4,000 shared Treg TCRbeta sequences, 30% to 35% were healthy-only, around 9.3% patient-only. Patient Tconv cells held about 28% of Treg sequences shared by healthy donors. With only TCRbeta sequenced, around a third of shared healthy Treg sequences overlapped Tconv.

The CDR3 spans 14 residues. Germline V gives CDR1 SGHRS, CDR2 YFSETQ. J lost 7 bases, V lost 4 bases, and 2 bases had no gene match. CD4+CD127+ cells were sorted as the conventional CD4 T cells. Sequencing used conventional CD4+ T cells sorted from PBMCs. This sequence was found in a human donor with AIRE deficiency. The chain couples TRBV5-1 to TRBJ2-1, with 13 bases lining up with TRBD2. CDR3 amino acids: CASSGTSGINEQFF. The CDR3 DNA reads TGCGCCAGCAGCGGGACTAGCGGGATAAATGAGCAGTTCTTC.